The next 9 T cell receptor beta chains were all read from a single sample in a study of T cell repertoires in cytomegalovirus infection. Their specific antigens are unknown. TCRdb re-called the reads through MiXCR, storing one row per CDR3 protein. The sample has about 470,000 distinct CDR3 sequences, about 39% seen once; the top ten hold around 45%. The sequences come from cultured PBMCs, collected from culture after CMV antigen stimulation. These receptors came from a human donor in good health (CMV status not recorded). Some clones in this sample may be carry-over from other donors' samples.

The sample holds one count of this clonotype. The V gene is TRBV6-1, the J gene TRBJ2-1; D uncertain. Trimming cost V 8 bases and J 4 bases, with 12 bases left between them. Germline values: CDR1 MNHNS, CDR2 SASEGT. The CDR3 consists of 13 residues. Here the CDR3 reads CASATETYNEQFF. In DNA form, the CDR3 reads TGTGCCAGCGCGACGGAAACTTACAATGAGCAGTTCTTC.

This clonotype was seen a handful of times. The chain combines TRBV12-3 or TRBV12-4 with TRBJ1-4; 8 nucleotides line up with TRBD1. V was pared by 4 bases and J by 5 bases, with 3 bases of the junction left unmatched. The CDR3 totals 14 residues. This chain's CDR3 is CASSWRQGNEKLFF. The CDR3 coding sequence is TGTGCCAGCAGTTGGAGACAGGGGAATGAAAAACTGTTTTTT.

This clonotype showed up just a few times. The chain links TRBV11-2 to TRBJ1-2, with TRBD1 as a possible D gene (5 bases). The CDR3 extends over 14 amino acids. The V gene lost 1 base and the J gene lost 2 bases, with 8 bases spanning the gap. The germline CDR1 and CDR2 sequences are SGHAT and FQNNGV. The CDR3 here is CASSLAHRNYGYTF. CDR3 nucleotides: TGTGCCAGCAGCTTAGCGCACAGGAACTATGGCTACACCTTC.

J is TRBJ2-2 and V is TRBV7-2; tentatively, D is TRBD2 (5 bases). Trimming took off 2 bases at V and 4 bases at J, with 14 bases between the two ends. The CDR3 is made up of 16 amino acids. The germline CDR1 and CDR2 sequences are SGHTA and FQGNSA. Here the CDR3 reads CASSLNQRSTTGELFF. The CDR3 coding sequence is TGTGCCAGCAGCTTAAATCAGCGGAGTACCACCGGGGAGCTGTTTTTT.

V is TRBV19 and J is TRBJ1-1; the D gene is possibly TRBD1 (6 bases). Trimming cost V 0 bases and J 7 bases, with 9 bases left between them. The CDR3 covers 13 residues. CDR1 and CDR2 from the germline V gene are LNHDA and SQIVND (reference sequence). CDR3 region: CASSIDVQGEAFF. For the CDR3, the DNA is TGTGCCAGTAGTATAGATGTACAGGGTGAAGCTTTCTTT.

This clonotype was found once. The chain employs TRBV23-1 and TRBJ2-7; no definite D call. TRBV23-1 is designated an ORF whose function remains uncertain. Trimming shortened V by 5 bases and J by 0 bases, and 17 bases separated the two germline ends. This CDR3 spans 16 amino acids. DNA of the CDR3: TGCGCCAGCAGTGCCGACTGTGTCTCAAGCTCCTACGAGCAGTACTTC. This encodes CASSADCVSSSYEQYF.

CDR3 protein: CASSLSGGYGYTF. In DNA form, the CDR3 reads TGTGCCAGCAGCTTATCGGGGGGATATGGCTACACCTTC. This chain uses TRBV7-6 with TRBJ1-2, with TRBD1 as a possible D gene (5 bases). Trimming removed 2 bases from V and 5 bases from J, with 9 bases in between. Germline values: CDR1 SGHVS, CDR2 FNYEAQ. CDR3 length equals 13 residues.

The chain combines TRBV6-5 with TRBJ1-4, with D possibly being TRBD1 (6 bases). V was cut by 5 bases and J by 5 bases, with 18 bases left in between. CDR1 is MNHEY, CDR2 SVGAGI, per germline. CDR3 length: 16 residues. The chain's CDR3 is CASSRDSGGRNEKLFF. CDR3 bases: TGTGCCAGCAGTCGAGATTCTGGGGGCCGGAATGAAAAACTGTTTTTT.

The chain is built from TRBV5-6 and TRBJ1-5; D perhaps matches TRBD1 (6 bases). This CDR3 has 15 residues. V lost 7 bases, J lost 3 bases, and 17 bases lay in between. Germline V lookup: CDR1 SGHDT, CDR2 YYEEEE. In nucleotides, the CDR3 is TGTGCCAGCGTTGGCGGGAGGGGGGACAATCAGCCCCAGCATTTT. Its translation is CASVGGRGDNQPQHF.